This entry describes one T cell receptor (beta chain). This sample is drawn from a study of shared clonotypes between healthy human individuals. Sequencing used immunoSEQ multiplex PCR; TCRdb keeps in-frame clones, though not all of them. The sample lists more than 550,000 clones, approximately 72% occurring once. Trimming took 3 bases from V and 8 from J; bases not matched to a gene: 8. This CDR3 contains 15 residues. Germline assignment: CDR1 MGHRA and CDR2 YSYEKL. Sequenced input: memory CD4+ T cells sorted from blood. The subset: CD45RA-negative fraction. This receptor was taken from a woman younger than 45 in good health. The chain is built from TRBV4-1 and TRBJ1-5; 9 positions match TRBD1. For the CDR3, the DNA is TGCGCCAGCAGCCAGACCGGGACAGGGAGGAAGCCCCAGCATTTT. Protein sequence: CASSQTGTGRKPQHF.